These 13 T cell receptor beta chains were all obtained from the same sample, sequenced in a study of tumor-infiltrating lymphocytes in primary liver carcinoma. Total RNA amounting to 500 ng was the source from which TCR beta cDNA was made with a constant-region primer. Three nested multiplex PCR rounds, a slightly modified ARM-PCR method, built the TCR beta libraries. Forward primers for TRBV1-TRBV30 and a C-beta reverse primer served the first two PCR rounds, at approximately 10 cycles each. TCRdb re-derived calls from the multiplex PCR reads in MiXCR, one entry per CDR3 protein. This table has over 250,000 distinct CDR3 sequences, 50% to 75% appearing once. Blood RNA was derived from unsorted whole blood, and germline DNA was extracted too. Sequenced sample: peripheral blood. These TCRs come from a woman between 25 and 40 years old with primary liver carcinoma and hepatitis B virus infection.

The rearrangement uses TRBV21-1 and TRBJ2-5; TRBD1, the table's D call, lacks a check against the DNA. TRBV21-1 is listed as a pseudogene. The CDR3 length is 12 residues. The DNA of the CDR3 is TGTGCCGGGGGGAAGATCCAAGAGACCCAGTACTTC. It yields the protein CAGGKIQETQYF.

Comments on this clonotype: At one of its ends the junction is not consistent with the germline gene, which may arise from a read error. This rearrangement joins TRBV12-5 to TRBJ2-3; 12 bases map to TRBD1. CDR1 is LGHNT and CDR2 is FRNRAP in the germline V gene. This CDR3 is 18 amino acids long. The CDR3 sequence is CATGSPLTGTGGADTQYF. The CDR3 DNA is TGTGCTACTGGTTCGCCTTTGACCGGGACAGGGGGCGCAGATACGCAGTATTTT. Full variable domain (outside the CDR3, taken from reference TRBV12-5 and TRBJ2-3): DARVTQTPRHKVTEMGQEVTMRCQPILGHNTVFWYRQTMMQGLELLAYFRNRAPLDDSGMPKDRFSAEMPDATLATLKIQPSEPRDSAVYFCATGSPLTGTGGADTQYFGPGTRLTVL.

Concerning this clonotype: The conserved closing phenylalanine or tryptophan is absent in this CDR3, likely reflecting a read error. The CDR3 DNA reads TGTGCCAGCAGTTTAGGCGGGAGTATAGCCAAAAACATTCAGTACCTC. Translated: CASSLGGSIAKNIQYL. V gene TRBV12-3 or TRBV12-4 combines with J gene TRBJ2-4, with 7 nucleotides matching TRBD2. The CDR3 runs to 16 residues. Trimming at V came to 1 base and at J to 0 bases, leaving 3 bases not matched to a gene.

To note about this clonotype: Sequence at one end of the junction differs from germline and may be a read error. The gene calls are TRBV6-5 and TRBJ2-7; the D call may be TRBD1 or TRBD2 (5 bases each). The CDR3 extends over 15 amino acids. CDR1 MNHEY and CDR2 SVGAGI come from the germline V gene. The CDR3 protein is CVSSVTNGALYEQYF. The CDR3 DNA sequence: TGTGTCAGCAGCGTGACTAACGGGGCGCTTTACGAGCAGTACTTC.

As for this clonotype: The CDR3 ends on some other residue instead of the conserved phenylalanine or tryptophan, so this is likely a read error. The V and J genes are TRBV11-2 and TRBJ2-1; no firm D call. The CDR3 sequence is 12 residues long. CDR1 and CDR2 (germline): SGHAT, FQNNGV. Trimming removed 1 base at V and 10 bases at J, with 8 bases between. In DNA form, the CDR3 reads TGTGCCAGCAGCTTAGGAAGCATGGAGCAGTTCCTC. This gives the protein CASSLGSMEQFL.

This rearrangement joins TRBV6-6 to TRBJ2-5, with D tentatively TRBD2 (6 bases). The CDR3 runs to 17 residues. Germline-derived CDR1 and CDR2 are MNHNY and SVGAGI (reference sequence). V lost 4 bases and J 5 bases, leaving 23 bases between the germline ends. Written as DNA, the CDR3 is TGTGCCAGCAGTTTCTCGAGGGAGGAGGGCCTAGGGGAGACCCAGTACTTC. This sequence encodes CASSFSREEGLGETQYF.

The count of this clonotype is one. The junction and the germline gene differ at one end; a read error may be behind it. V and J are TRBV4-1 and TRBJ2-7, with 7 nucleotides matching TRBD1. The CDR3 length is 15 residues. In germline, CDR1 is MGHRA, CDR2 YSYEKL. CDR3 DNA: TGCGCCAGCAGCCCCACAGGGGTGGGCACCTACGGGCAGTACTTC. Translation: CASSPTGVGTYGQYF.

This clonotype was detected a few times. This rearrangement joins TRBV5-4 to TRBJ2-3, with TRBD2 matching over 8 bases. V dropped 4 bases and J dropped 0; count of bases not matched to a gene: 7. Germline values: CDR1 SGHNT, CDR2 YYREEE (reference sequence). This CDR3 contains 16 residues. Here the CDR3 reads CASSNPGLESTDTQYF. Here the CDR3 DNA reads TGTGCCAGCAGCAACCCGGGACTAGAAAGCACAGATACGCAGTATTTT.

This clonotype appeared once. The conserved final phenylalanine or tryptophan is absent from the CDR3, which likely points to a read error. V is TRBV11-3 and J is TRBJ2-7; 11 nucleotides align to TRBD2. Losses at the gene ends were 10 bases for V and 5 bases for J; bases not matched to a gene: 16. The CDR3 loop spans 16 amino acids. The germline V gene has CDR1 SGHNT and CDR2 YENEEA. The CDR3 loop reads CANRKMGLAAGHEQYL. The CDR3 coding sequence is TGTGCCAACAGAAAAATGGGACTAGCGGCTGGACACGAGCAGTACCTC.

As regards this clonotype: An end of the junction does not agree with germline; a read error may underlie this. The CDR3 sequence: CVSSYSFPQGPMGYTF. In DNA, the CDR3 is TGTGTCAGCAGTTACTCGTTTCCCCAGGGTCCCATGGGCTACACCTTC. This sequence joins TRBV6-5 and TRBJ1-2; tentatively, D is TRBD1 (5 bases). Looked up from germline, CDR1 is MNHEY and CDR2 is SVGAGI. The CDR3 sequence is 16 residues long.

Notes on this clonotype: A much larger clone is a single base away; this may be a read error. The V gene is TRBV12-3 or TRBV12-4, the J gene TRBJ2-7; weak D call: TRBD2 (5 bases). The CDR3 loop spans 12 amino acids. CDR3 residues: CASSSLGDEQHF. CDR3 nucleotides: TGTGCCAGCAGTTCCCTGGGAGACGAGCAGCACTTC.

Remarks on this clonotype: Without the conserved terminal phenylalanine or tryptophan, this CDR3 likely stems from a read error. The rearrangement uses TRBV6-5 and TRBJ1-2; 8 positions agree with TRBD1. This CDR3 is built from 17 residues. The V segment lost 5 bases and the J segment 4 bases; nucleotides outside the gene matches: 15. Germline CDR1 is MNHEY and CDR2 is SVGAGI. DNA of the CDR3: TGTGCCAGCAGTCTCGCCTCCGGGACAGGAGGCCTCTATGGCTACACCATA. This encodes CASSLASGTGGLYGYTI.

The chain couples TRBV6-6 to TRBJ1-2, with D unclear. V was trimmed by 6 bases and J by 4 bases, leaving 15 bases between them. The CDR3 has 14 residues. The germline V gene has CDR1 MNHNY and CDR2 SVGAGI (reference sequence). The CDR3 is CASRYGGRAYGYTF. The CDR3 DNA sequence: TGTGCCAGCAGGTACGGTGGAAGGGCCTATGGCTACACCTTC.